The entry below gives a single T cell receptor beta chain sequence along with its context. Antigen: not known. Each CDR3 protein is one row after TCRdb ran MiXCR on the RT-PCR reads. Here the sample spans around 580,000 distinct CDR3 sequences, 12% to 15% being singletons. Trimming took 2 bases from V and 10 from J, leaving 12 bases between them. CDR3 length equals 13 residues. The data were taken from a study of response to subunit inactivated influenza vaccine. Study conclusions and caveats: New T cells are recruited in small numbers by each seasonal influenza vaccination, according to the authors' suggestion.

The chain couples TRBV12-3 or TRBV12-4 to TRBJ2-1; D is ambiguous. The TCR originated in a man aged 45-60 years who received an inactivated influenza vaccine. This sample comprised PBMCs from blood, obtained 12 days after vaccination. CDR3 DNA: TGTGCCAGCAGTTTAAGAGAAGGGAAAGAGCAGTTCTTC. It is translated as CASSLREGKEQFF.